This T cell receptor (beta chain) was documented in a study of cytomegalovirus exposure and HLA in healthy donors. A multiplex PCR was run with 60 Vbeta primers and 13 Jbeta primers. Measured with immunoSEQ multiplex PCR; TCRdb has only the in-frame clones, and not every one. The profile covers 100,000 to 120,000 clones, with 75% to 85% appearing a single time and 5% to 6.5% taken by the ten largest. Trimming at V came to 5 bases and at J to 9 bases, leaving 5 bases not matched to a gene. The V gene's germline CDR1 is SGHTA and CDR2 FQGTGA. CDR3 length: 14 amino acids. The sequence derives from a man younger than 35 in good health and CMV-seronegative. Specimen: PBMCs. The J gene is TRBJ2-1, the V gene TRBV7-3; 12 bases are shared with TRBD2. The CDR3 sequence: CASSQASGGGEQFF. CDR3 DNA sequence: TGTGCCAGCAGCCAGGCTAGCGGGGGGGGTGAGCAGTTCTTC.